These 25 T cell receptor beta chains originate from one sample sequenced in a study of regulatory T cells in long-lasting Graves disease. Time point given: newly diagnosed GD, antithyroid drugs for less than 3 months. RNA isolated from PBMCs was used to make the TCR library. Researchers made TCR beta libraries by using iRepertoire HTBI primers and running Arm-PCR on CDR3 regions. A single record per CDR3 protein comes from TCRdb applying MiXCR to the multiplex PCR reads. The sample contains roughly 420,000 distinct CDR3 sequences, around 15% of which appear only once. These data also featured in a second study, about T cells in Graves' hyperthyroidism and ophthalmopathy.

The specimen was peripheral blood mononuclear cells (PBMCs), collected at new diagnosis, from a patient treated with antithyroid drugs. The receptor set was obtained from a woman aged 18-29 years with Graves disease.

This clonotype was observed many times. The chain is built from TRBV7-9 and TRBJ2-7; 9 bases are a match to TRBD2. The CDR3 spans 14 residues. CDR1 and CDR2 from the germline V gene are SEHNR and FQNEAQ (reference sequence). V lost 7 bases to trimming and J lost 2 bases; unmatched junction nucleotides: 6. The CDR3 bases are TGTGCCAGCAACCCTAGCGGGGTCCCCTACGAGCAGTACTTC. Translating it yields CASNPSGVPYEQYF.

Turning to this clonotype: In this CDR3 the conserved last residue, phenylalanine or tryptophan, is missing, so a read error is likely. The J gene is TRBJ2-1, the V gene TRBV11-2; no clear D gene. CDR3 length: 11 amino acids. The germline CDR1 and CDR2 sequences are SGHAT and FQNNGV. V was shortened by 2 bases and J by 10 bases, with 6 bases between the two germline ends. The CDR3 DNA reads TGTGCCAGCAGCTTACTCCGGGAGCAGTTCCTC. Its protein product is CASSLLREQFL.

This clonotype turned up a few times. The gene calls are TRBV18 and TRBJ2-1; D ambiguous. The CDR3 extends over 12 amino acids. Trimming shortened V by 6 bases and J by 8 bases, and 11 bases separated the two germline ends. The V gene's germline CDR1 is KGHSH and CDR2 LQKENI. The CDR3 reads CASSEDADEQFF. Written as DNA, the CDR3 is TGTGCCAGCTCCGAGGACGCCGATGAGCAGTTCTTC.

A few counts support this clonotype. The rearrangement uses TRBV12-3 or TRBV12-4 and TRBJ2-7, with TRBD1 matching 8 bases. CDR3 length equals 16 residues. V dropped 0 bases and J dropped 6; count of bases not matched to a gene: 10. The CDR3 nucleotides read TGTGCCAGCAGTTTAGCCCCCGGACAGGGAGTGGGCGAGCAGTACTTC. This translates into CASSLAPGQGVGEQYF.

This clonotype was seen a few times. The chain couples TRBV6-2 or TRBV6-3 to TRBJ2-1; D is possibly TRBD2 (5 bases). This CDR3 spans 17 amino acids. The germline V and J ends were trimmed by 0 bases and 4 bases, with 16 bases remaining between them. The germline gives CDR1 MNHEY, CDR2 SVGEGT. The CDR3 DNA is TGTGCCAGCAGTTACTCCCCCCCAAGCGGTCCGTACAATGAGCAGTTCTTC. This sequence encodes CASSYSPPSGPYNEQFF.

This clonotype has a count of ten or more. This rearrangement joins TRBV20-1 to TRBJ2-5; TRBD2 aligns across 7 bases. The germline gives CDR1 DFQATT, CDR2 SNEGSKA (reference sequence). The ends lost 8 bases at V and 4 bases at J; junction bases unmatched: 7. The CDR3 consists of 12 residues. The CDR3 is CSTASGVETQYF. CDR3 in DNA: TGCAGTACGGCTAGCGGTGTAGAGACCCAGTACTTC.

In its sample, this clonotype was seen a few times. The chain joins TRBV6-5 to TRBJ2-1; D may be TRBD2 (6 bases). V was pared by 2 bases and J by 8 bases, with 13 bases between. Germline V gives CDR1 MNHEY, CDR2 SVGAGI. The CDR3 runs 14 residues. The CDR3 region has the DNA TGTGCCAGCAGTTACCAAGGTAGCGGTCATGAGCAGTTCTTC. It encodes CASSYQGSGHEQFF.

A few counts support this clonotype. The rearrangement joins TRBV20-1 to TRBJ1-4; D ambiguous. There are 12 residues in the CDR3. The V end was cut by 6 bases, the J end by 8 bases, with 13 bases between. Germline loops: CDR1 DFQATT, CDR2 SNEGSKA (reference sequence). Here the CDR3 reads CSASGSQEKLFF. The CDR3 coding sequence is TGCAGTGCATCCGGAAGCCAGGAAAAACTGTTTTTT.

The chain has TRBV29-1 and TRBJ1-2; D remains unclear. The CDR3 length is 11 residues. Germline lookup yields CDR1 SQVTM and CDR2 ANQGSEA. Trimming stripped 5 bases from V and 8 bases from J, with 12 bases between. CDR3 in amino acids: CSVKMGSGYTF. DNA for the CDR3: TGCAGCGTTAAAATGGGATCAGGCTACACCTTC.

This clonotype was recorded at least ten times. This chain connects TRBV11-2 to TRBJ2-1; possible D gene TRBD2, 6 bases. This CDR3 comprises 16 residues. Germline-derived CDR1 and CDR2 are SGHAT and FQNNGV. Between the trimmed V and J ends, which lost 0 bases and 0 bases, there was a span of 9 bases. Here the CDR3 reads CASSLERGLSYNEQFF. Written as DNA, the CDR3 is TGTGCCAGCAGCTTAGAGCGGGGCCTCTCCTACAATGAGCAGTTCTTC.

This clonotype has ten or more counts. V and J are TRBV7-2 and TRBJ2-3; TRBD2 aligns across 7 bases. The CDR3 length is 14 residues. V was pared by 3 bases and J by 5 bases, with 5 bases of the junction left unmatched. Germline V gives CDR1 SGHTA, CDR2 FQGNSA. This chain's CDR3 is CASSFGGRQDTQYF. As DNA, the CDR3 is TGTGCCAGCAGCTTTGGCGGGAGACAAGATACGCAGTATTTT.

This clonotype was detected only a few times. The V call is TRBV7-9, the J call TRBJ2-3; 9 nucleotides align to TRBD1. The CDR3 loop spans 14 amino acids. CDR1 is SEHNR and CDR2 is FQNEAQ in the germline V gene (reference sequence). With V trimmed by 6 bases and J by 4 bases, 5 bases remained unmatched. CDR3 sequence (DNA): TGTGCCAGCAGGGGGGACAGGGTGGCAGATACGCAGTATTTT. This sequence encodes CASRGDRVADTQYF.

This clonotype has only a few counts. The gene calls are TRBV7-2 and TRBJ2-6; 7 bases are a match to TRBD1. CDR3 length: 16 residues. Germline trimming cut 6 bases from V and 0 bases from J; bases unmatched to any gene: 5. CDR1 and CDR2 (germline): SGHTA, FQGNSA. CDR3 loop: CASSRQGDSGANVLTF. CDR3 nucleotides: TGTGCCAGCAGTCGACAGGGCGACTCTGGGGCCAACGTCCTGACTTTC.

This clonotype showed up just a few times. V and J are TRBV30 and TRBJ2-2; 7 bases align to TRBD1. From germline, CDR1 is GTSNPN and CDR2 SVGIG (reference sequence). This CDR3 has 15 amino acids. V shed 4 bases and J 6 bases; nucleotides not matched to a gene: 11. The CDR3 nucleotides read TGTGCCTGGAAAACCCTGGTAGGGGGCCCCGGGGAGCTGTTTTTT. It codes for CAWKTLVGGPGELFF.

This clonotype was seen at least ten times. The CDR3 reads CSARPGLAGRNIQYF. CDR3 bases: TGCAGTGCTAGACCGGGACTAGCGGGACGGAACATTCAGTACTTC. The V and J genes are TRBV20-1 and TRBJ2-4; 13 bases are a match to TRBD2. Germline CDR1 is DFQATT and CDR2 is SNEGSKA (reference sequence). The CDR3 has 15 residues. Trimming cost V 2 bases and J 7 bases; bases outside gene matches: 5.

V usage is TRBV7-3 and J usage is TRBJ1-2, with D tentatively TRBD1 (6 bases). The V end lost 2 bases, the J end lost 4 bases, and 23 bases lay between the germline ends. Germline loops: CDR1 SGHTA, CDR2 FQGTGA. The CDR3 has 18 residues. The chain's CDR3 is CASSLPYPQTGSTYGYTF. Here the CDR3 DNA reads TGTGCCAGCAGCTTACCCTACCCCCAGACAGGCTCAACCTATGGCTACACCTTC.

This clonotype has just a few counts. The chain couples TRBV19 to TRBJ2-2; the D is unclear. V was shortened by 2 bases and J by 4 bases, with 5 bases between the two germline ends. There are 13 residues in the CDR3. The germline gives CDR1 LNHDA, CDR2 SQIVND (reference sequence). The CDR3 sequence is CASSISGTGELFF. CDR3 sequence (DNA): TGTGCCAGTAGTATATCTGGCACCGGGGAGCTGTTTTTT.

The rearrangement uses TRBV7-6 and TRBJ1-4, with unresolved D. There are 17 residues in the CDR3. The germline CDR1 and CDR2 sequences are SGHVS and FNYEAQ. Between the trimmed V and J ends, which lost 3 bases and 8 bases, there was a span of 22 bases. In nucleotides, the CDR3 is TGTGCCAGCAGCTTCGTTGCCCCGGGAGCCACCGAGGAAAAACTGTTTTTT. This encodes CASSFVAPGATEEKLFF.

This clonotype was counted many times. The chain joins TRBV7-9 to TRBJ2-7; TRBD1 agrees at 7 bases. J was trimmed by 2 bases and V by 5 bases; bases with no gene match: 3. Germline V gives CDR1 SEHNR, CDR2 FQNEAQ (reference sequence). The CDR3 loop spans 13 amino acids. CDR3 nucleotide sequence: TGTGCCAGCAGCCACGGGACAGCCTACGAGCAGTACTTC. Translating gives CASSHGTAYEQYF.

In its sample, this clonotype was seen many times. This chain links TRBV7-8 with TRBJ1-1; D is ambiguous. The CDR3 has 11 amino acids. Germline values: CDR1 SGHVS, CDR2 FQNEAQ. Trimming left V 5 bases short and J 7 bases short, with 8 bases between. The CDR3 loop is CASSVSGEAFF. The CDR3 coding sequence is TGTGCCAGCAGCGTATCCGGTGAAGCTTTCTTT.

In its sample, this clonotype was seen a few times. V and J are TRBV6-1 and TRBJ2-3; D ambiguous. The CDR3 loop spans 13 amino acids. Trimming took 1 base from V and 4 from J, leaving 6 bases between them. Germline-derived CDR1 and CDR2 are MNHNS and SASEGT. In nucleotides, the CDR3 is TGTGCCAGCAGTGAAGGCGTACCAGATACGCAGTATTTT. Amino acid sequence: CASSEGVPDTQYF.

This clonotype has ten or more counts. V is TRBV28 and J is TRBJ2-3; a weak D match, TRBD1 (5 bases). The germline gives CDR1 MDHEN, CDR2 SYDVKM. The V and J ends lost 4 bases and 4 bases respectively, with 15 bases between them. The CDR3 runs 15 residues. The DNA of the CDR3 is TGTGCCAGCAGTTCTTCCCTCGGCAGGGCAGATACGCAGTATTTT. This gives the protein CASSSSLGRADTQYF.

This clonotype came up many times. The V gene is TRBV20-1, the J gene TRBJ2-7, with D maybe TRBD1 (5 bases). Trimming cost V 3 bases and J 5 bases, with 14 bases left between them. The CDR3 runs 13 residues. Germline V gene sequence: CDR1 DFQATT, CDR2 SNEGSKA (reference sequence). For the CDR3, the DNA is TGCAGTGCTAGCACAGGCCCGAGTAACGAGCAGTACTTC. Translated: CSASTGPSNEQYF.

This chain connects TRBV6-5 to TRBJ2-1; no reliable D call. Germline values: CDR1 MNHEY, CDR2 SVGAGI. The CDR3 runs to 16 residues. Trimming took 2 bases from V and 0 from J, leaving 11 bases between them. CDR3: CASSYDPLSSYNEQFF. In DNA, the CDR3 is TGTGCCAGCAGTTACGACCCCCTGAGCTCCTACAATGAGCAGTTCTTC.

This clonotype showed up many times. The rearrangement joins TRBV30 to TRBJ1-2; D is unresolved. Germline CDR1 is GTSNPN and CDR2 is SVGIG (reference sequence). The V end lost 2 bases, the J end lost 3 bases, and 7 bases lay between the germline ends. CDR3 size: 12 residues. This CDR3 reads CAWSSADYGYTF. CDR3 sequence (DNA): TGTGCCTGGAGTTCAGCGGACTATGGCTACACCTTC.